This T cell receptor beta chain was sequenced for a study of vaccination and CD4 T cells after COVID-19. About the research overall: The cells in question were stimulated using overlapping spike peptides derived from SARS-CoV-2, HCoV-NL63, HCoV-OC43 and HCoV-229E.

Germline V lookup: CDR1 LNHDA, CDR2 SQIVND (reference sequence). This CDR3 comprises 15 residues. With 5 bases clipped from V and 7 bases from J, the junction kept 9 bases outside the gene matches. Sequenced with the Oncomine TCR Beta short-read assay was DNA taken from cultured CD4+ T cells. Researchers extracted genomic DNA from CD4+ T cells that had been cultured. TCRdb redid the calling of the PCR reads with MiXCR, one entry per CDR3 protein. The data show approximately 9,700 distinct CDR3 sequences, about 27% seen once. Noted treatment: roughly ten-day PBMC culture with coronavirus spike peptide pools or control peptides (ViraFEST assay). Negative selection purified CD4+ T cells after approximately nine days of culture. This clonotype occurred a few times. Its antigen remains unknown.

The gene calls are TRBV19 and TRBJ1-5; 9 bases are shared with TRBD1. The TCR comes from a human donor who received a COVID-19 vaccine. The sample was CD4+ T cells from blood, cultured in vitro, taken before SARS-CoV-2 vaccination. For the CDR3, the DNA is TGTGCCAGTAGTGCACAGGGGGCGTATGGGCAGCCCCAGCATTTT. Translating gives CASSAQGAYGQPQHF. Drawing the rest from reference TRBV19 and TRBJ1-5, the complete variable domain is DGGITQSPKYLFRKEGQNVTLSCEQNLNHDAMYWYRQDPGQGLRLIYYSQIVNDFQKGDIAEGYSVSREKKESFPLTVTSAQKNPTAFYLCASSAQGAYGQPQHFGDGTRLSIL.